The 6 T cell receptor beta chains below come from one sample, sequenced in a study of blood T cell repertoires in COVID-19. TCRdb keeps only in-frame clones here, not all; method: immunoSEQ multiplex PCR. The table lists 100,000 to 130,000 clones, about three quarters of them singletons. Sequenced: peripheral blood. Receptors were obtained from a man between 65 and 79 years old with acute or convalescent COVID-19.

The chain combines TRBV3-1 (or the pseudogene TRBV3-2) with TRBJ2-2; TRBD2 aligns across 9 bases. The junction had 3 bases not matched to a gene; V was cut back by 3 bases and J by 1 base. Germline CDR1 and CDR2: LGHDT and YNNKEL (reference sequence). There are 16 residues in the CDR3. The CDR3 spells CASSHSTSGNTGELFF. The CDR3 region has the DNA TGTGCCAGCAGCCATTCGACTAGCGGGAACACCGGGGAGCTGTTTTTT.

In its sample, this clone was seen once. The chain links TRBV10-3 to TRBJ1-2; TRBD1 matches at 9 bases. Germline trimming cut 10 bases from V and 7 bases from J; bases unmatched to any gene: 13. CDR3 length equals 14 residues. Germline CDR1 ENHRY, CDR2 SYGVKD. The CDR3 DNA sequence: TGTGCCACCCCCAGGGCACAGGGGGCGCCTGGCTACACCTTC. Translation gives CATPRAQGAPGYTF.

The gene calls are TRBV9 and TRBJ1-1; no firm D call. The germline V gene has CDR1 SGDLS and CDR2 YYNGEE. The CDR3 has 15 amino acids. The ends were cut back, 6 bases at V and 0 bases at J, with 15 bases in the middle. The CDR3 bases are TGTGCCAGCACCCTAGGAAGGCTCATGAACACTGAAGCTTTCTTT. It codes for CASTLGRLMNTEAFF.

The CDR3 nucleotides are TGTGCCAGCACCCAGGGAGGTCAGCCCCAGCATTTT. Translating gives CASTQGGQPQHF. The chain joins TRBV12-3 or TRBV12-4 to TRBJ1-5; D is possibly TRBD1 (5 bases). V shed 7 bases and J shed 6 bases, with 10 bases lying between them. The CDR3 has 12 amino acids.

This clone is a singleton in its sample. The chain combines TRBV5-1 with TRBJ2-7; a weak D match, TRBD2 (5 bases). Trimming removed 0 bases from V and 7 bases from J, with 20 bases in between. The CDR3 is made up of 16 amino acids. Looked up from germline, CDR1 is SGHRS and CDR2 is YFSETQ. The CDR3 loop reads CASSLESGWRSEEQYF. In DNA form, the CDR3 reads TGCGCCAGCAGCTTGGAGTCCGGGTGGAGGTCGGAAGAGCAGTACTTC.

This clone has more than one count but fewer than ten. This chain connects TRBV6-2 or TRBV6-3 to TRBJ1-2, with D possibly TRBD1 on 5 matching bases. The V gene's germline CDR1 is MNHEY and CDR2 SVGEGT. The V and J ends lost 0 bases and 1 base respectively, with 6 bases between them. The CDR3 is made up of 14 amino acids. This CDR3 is CASSYSTVNYGYTF. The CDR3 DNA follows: TGTGCCAGCAGTTACTCGACAGTTAACTATGGCTACACCTTC.